This TCR beta chain was recovered during a study of shared clonotypes between healthy human individuals. The germline gives CDR1 SEHNR, CDR2 FQNEAQ (reference sequence). V was clipped by 1 base and J by 4 bases, with 5 bases between them. The CDR3 covers 12 residues. Comments on this clone: Antigen: not known.

In the original workflow: ImmunoSEQ yielded junction-only sequences lacking quality scores, so filtering differed. TCRdb's table, derived via immunoSEQ multiplex PCR, lists solely in-frame clones and lacks some. Clone size and the V and J calls come from that table; the DNA yielded D and trimming. The sample lists roughly 2.2 million clones; under 95% were seen once. Donors were Caucasian adults residing in Nashville, Tennessee, USA. Overall study results and limits: Non-shared clonotypes had lower generation probabilities than clonotypes shared by all four sorted-subset donors. Several donors held about 4.6% of naive CD4 clonotypes in common.

The sequencing input was naive CD4+ T cells from PBMCs. The subset was: CD45RA+ positively selected. The TCR sequence derives from a man between 18 and 29 years old in good health. Some clones in this sample may be carry-over from other donors' samples. This chain links TRBV7-9 with TRBJ2-7; D remains unclear. The CDR3 DNA sequence: TGTGCCAGCAGCTTAGTTCAGTACGAGCAGTACTTC. Its protein product is CASSLVQYEQYF.